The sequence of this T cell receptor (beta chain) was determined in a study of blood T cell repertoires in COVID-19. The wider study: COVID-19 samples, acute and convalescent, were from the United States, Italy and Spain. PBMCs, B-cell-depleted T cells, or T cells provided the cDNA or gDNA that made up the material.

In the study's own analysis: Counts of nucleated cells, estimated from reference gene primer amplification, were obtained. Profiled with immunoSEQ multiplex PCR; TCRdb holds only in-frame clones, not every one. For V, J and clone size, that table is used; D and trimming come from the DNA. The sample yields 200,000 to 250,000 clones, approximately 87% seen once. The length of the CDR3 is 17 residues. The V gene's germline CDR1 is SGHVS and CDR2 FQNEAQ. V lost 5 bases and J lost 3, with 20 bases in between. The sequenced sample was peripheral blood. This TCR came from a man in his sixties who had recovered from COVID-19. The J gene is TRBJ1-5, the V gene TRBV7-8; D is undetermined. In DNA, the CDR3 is TGTGCCAGCAGCATTAAATTTGGGCGTCTGCTCAATCAGCCCCAGCATTTT. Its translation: CASSIKFGRLLNQPQHF.